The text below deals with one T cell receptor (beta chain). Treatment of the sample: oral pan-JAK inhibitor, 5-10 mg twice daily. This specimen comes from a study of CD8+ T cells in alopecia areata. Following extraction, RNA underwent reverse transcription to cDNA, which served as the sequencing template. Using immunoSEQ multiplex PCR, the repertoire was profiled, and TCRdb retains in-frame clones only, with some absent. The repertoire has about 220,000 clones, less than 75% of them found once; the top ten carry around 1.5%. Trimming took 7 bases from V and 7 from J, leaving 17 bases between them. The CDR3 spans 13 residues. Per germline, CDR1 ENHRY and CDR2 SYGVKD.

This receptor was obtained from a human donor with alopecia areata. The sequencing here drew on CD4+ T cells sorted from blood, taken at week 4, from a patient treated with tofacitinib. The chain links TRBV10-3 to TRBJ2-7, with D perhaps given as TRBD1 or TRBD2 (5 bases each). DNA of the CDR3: TGTGCCATCACCCCCAGGGAGTCGGATGAGCAGTACTTC. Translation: CAITPRESDEQYF.